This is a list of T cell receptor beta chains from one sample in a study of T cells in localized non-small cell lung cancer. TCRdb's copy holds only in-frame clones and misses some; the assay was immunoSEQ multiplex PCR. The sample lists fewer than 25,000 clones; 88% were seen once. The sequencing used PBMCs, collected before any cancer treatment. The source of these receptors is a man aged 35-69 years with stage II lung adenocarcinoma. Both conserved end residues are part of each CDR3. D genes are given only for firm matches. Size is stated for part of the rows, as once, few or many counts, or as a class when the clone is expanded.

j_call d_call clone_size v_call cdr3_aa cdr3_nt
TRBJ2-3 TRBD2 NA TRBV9 CASSVAGLAGTDTQYF TGTGCCAGCAGCGTAGCGGGACTAGCGGGCACAGATACGCAGTATTTT
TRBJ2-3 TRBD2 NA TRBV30 CAGAGGRESDTQYF TGTGCCGGGGCCGGGGGGAGGGAATCAGATACGCAGTATTTT
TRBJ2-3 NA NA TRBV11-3 CASSLGPPSTDTQYF TGTGCCAGCAGCTTAGGTCCCCCGAGCACAGATACGCAGTATTTT
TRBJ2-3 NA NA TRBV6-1 CASSGYLSTDTQYF TGTGCCAGCAGTGGTTATCTTAGCACAGATACGCAGTATTTT
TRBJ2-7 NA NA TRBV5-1 CASSLGGSSYEQYF TGCGCCAGCAGCTTGGGTGGCAGCTCCTACGAGCAGTACTTC
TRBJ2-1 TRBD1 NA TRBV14 CASSRTGGSYNEQFF TGTGCCAGCAGCAGGACAGGGGGCTCCTACAATGAGCAGTTCTTC
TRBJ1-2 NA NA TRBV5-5 CASSLSLGTNYGYTF TGTGCCAGCAGCTTAAGCCTCGGCACTAACTATGGCTACACCTTC
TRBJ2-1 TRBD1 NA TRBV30 CAWSARDRGGDEQFF TGTGCCTGGAGTGCCCGGGACAGGGGTGGGGATGAGCAGTTCTTC
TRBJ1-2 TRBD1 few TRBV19 CASRKLAGTDYGYTF TGTGCCAGTAGAAAACTCGCCGGGACAGACTATGGCTACACCTTC
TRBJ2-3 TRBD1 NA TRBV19 CASSTGNRGWDTQYF TGTGCCAGTAGCACCGGGAACAGGGGCTGGGATACGCAGTATTTT
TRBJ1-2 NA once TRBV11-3 CASRDSYGYTF TGTGCCAGCAGGGACAGCTATGGCTACACCTTC
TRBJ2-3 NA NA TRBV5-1 CASSLGNSDTDTQYF TGCGCCAGCAGCTTGGGGAACAGTGACACAGATACGCAGTATTTT
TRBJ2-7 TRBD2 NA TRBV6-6 CASLSGREAFWYEQYF TGTGCCAGCCTGTCTGGGCGGGAGGCCTTCTGGTACGAGCAGTACTTC
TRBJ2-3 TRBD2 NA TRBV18 CASSLGTSGRRDTQYF TGTGCCAGCTCACTTGGGACTAGCGGGAGAAGAGATACGCAGTATTTT
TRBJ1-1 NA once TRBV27 CASRPTGYETEAFF TGTGCCAGCAGACCTACAGGGTACGAAACTGAAGCTTTCTTT
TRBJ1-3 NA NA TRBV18 CASSPARAGGPGNTIYF TGTGCCAGCTCACCTGCCCGGGCAGGTGGACCCGGAAACACCATATATTTT
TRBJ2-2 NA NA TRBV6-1 CASRPGNTGELFF TGTGCCAGCAGACCGGGGAACACCGGGGAGCTGTTTTTT
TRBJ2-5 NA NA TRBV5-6 CASTYYGETQYF TGTGCCAGCACCTATTATGGGGAGACCCAGTACTTC
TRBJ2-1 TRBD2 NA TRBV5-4 CASSGWREDIDEQFF TGTGCCAGCAGCGGTTGGCGGGAGGATATCGATGAGCAGTTCTTC
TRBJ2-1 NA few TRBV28 CASSPGLATYNEQFF TGTGCCAGCAGTCCGGGGCTAGCGACCTACAATGAGCAGTTCTTC
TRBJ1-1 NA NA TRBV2 CASSEGHSGNTEAFF TGTGCCAGCAGTGAAGGTCATAGCGGAAACACTGAAGCTTTCTTT
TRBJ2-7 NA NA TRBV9 CASSEYSSSSYEQYF TGTGCCAGCAGTGAATATAGTTCTAGCTCCTACGAGCAGTACTTC
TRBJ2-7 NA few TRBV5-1 CASRWDTEGAQYF TGCGCCAGCAGGTGGGACACCGAAGGGGCGCAGTACTTC
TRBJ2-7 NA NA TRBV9 CASSVRGDQPYEQYF TGTGCCAGCAGCGTCAGGGGTGATCAGCCCTACGAGCAGTACTTC
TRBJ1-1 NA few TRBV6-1 CASSEANAQNTEAFF TGTGCCAGCAGTGAAGCCAATGCTCAGAACACTGAAGCTTTCTTT
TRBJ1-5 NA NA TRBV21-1 CASSKKKRSYQPQHF TGTGCCAGCAGCAAAAAGAAGAGGTCGTATCAGCCCCAGCATTTT
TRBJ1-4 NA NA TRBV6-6 CASTKRGTNEKLFF TGTGCCAGCACAAAGAGAGGGACTAATGAAAAACTGTTTTTT
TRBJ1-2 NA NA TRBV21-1 CASSKARGRDYGYTF TGTGCCAGCAGCAAAGCCCGAGGTAGGGACTATGGCTACACCTTC
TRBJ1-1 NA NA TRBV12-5 CASGGASGNTEAFF TGTGCTAGTGGCGGGGCGTCAGGGAACACTGAAGCTTTCTTT
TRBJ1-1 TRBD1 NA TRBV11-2 CASSKETGLSTEAFF TGTGCCAGCAGCAAAGAGACAGGGTTGAGCACTGAAGCTTTCTTT
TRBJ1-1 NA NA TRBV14 CASRPSRGLNTEAFF TGTGCCAGCAGACCCAGCAGGGGATTGAACACTGAAGCTTTCTTT
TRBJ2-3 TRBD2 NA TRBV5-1 CASKREIADTQYF TGCGCCAGCAAGCGGGAGATCGCAGATACGCAGTATTTT
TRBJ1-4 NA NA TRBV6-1 CASSEASATNEKLFF TGTGCCAGCAGTGAAGCTTCGGCAACTAATGAAAAACTGTTTTTT
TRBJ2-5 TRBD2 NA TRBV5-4 CASSRTSGTLETQYF TGTGCCAGCAGCCGTACTAGCGGGACACTAGAGACCCAGTACTTC
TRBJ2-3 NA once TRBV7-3 CASSWGRGGDTQYF TGTGCCAGCAGCTGGGGTAGGGGCGGGGATACGCAGTATTTT
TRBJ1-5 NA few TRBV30 CAWSLVGGQPQHF TGTGCCTGGAGTCTTGTTGGAGGACAGCCCCAGCATTTT
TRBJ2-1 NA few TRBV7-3 CASSLQGSEQFF TGTGCCAGCAGCTTACAGGGGAGCGAGCAGTTCTTC
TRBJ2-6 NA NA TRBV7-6 CASSLEASGANVLTF TGTGCCAGCAGCTTAGAAGCTTCCGGGGCCAACGTCCTGACTTTC
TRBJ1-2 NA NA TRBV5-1 CASSRQEDYGYTF TGCGCCAGCAGCCGACAGGAGGACTATGGCTACACCTTC
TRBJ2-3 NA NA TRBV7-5 CARSKRQGKGTQYF TGTGCCAGAAGCAAGCGACAGGGGAAAGGTACGCAGTATTTT
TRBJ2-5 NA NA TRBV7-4 CASSVPTGNQVWETQYF TGTGCCAGCAGCGTCCCGACAGGTAATCAGGTTTGGGAGACCCAGTACTTC
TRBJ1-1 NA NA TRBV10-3 CATTRGSGVVTEAFF TGTGCCACCACCCGAGGTTCGGGGGTAGTAACTGAAGCTTTCTTT
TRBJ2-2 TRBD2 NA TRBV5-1 CASSLSSGGTGELFF TGCGCCAGCAGCTTGTCTAGCGGGGGAACCGGGGAGCTGTTTTTT
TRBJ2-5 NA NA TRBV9 CASSGPQLAGVTQYF TGTGCCAGCAGCGGACCCCAGCTAGCCGGGGTGACCCAGTACTTC
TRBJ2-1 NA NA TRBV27 CASSSGVPVINEQFF TGTGCCAGCAGTTCGGGGGTCCCCGTAATCAATGAGCAGTTCTTC